The 24 T cell receptor beta chains reported below all come from one sample, sequenced in a study of CD8 T cells in ankylosing spondylitis. MiXCR was run by TCRdb on the 5' RACE reads, yielding one entry per CDR3 protein. Here the sample spans fewer than 550,000 distinct CDR3 sequences, approximately 5.3% being singletons. Their antigens remain unidentified. Study conclusions and caveats: Apparently characteristic of ankylosing spondylitis blood was a TCR beta motif (fewer than ten highly homologous variants).

Sequenced sample: blood, either unsorted or a sorted T cell fraction (not recorded which). These receptors were collected from a male donor with ankylosing spondylitis.

The rearrangement uses TRBV20-1 and TRBJ1-5, with 9 nucleotides matching TRBD1. There are 15 residues in the CDR3. V dropped 1 base and J dropped 4; count of bases not matched to a gene: 5. Germline V gene lookup returns CDR1 DFQATT and CDR2 SNEGSKA (reference sequence). CDR3 in amino acids: CSARGRDRVNQPQHF. Here the CDR3 DNA reads TGCAGTGCTAGAGGCCGGGACAGGGTGAATCAGCCCCAGCATTTT.

This clonotype came up many times. V is TRBV5-1 and J is TRBJ2-7; D remains unclear. Per the germline V gene, CDR1 is SGHRS and CDR2 is YFSETQ. With 4 bases removed from V and 6 bases from J, the gap between germline ends came to 14 bases. This CDR3 spans 13 amino acids. CDR3 in amino acids: CASSHSPGREQYF. In DNA, the CDR3 is TGCGCCAGCAGCCACTCCCCGGGCCGCGAGCAGTACTTC. Together with reference TRBV5-1 and TRBJ2-7, the CDR3 gives the full variable domain: KAGVTQTPRYLIKTRGQQVTLSCSPISGHRSVSWYQQTPGQGLQFLFEYFSETQRNKGNFPGRFSGRQFSNSRSEMNVSTLELGDSALYLCASSHSPGREQYFGPGTRLTVT.

This clonotype has at least ten counts. The chain links TRBV24-1 to TRBJ2-5; TRBD1 agrees at 7 bases. Per the germline V gene, CDR1 is KGHDR and CDR2 is SFDVKD. The CDR3 contains 17 residues. V lost 0 bases to trimming and J lost 3 bases; unmatched junction nucleotides: 9. The chain's CDR3 is CATSDLYAGDRKETQYF. CDR3 coding DNA: TGTGCCACCAGTGATTTGTACGCCGGGGACAGAAAAGAGACCCAGTACTTC.

This clonotype was detected ten times or more. This sequence joins TRBV5-6 and TRBJ2-7; D is ambiguous. V shed 4 bases and J shed 0 bases, with 17 bases lying between them. Germline assignment: CDR1 SGHDT and CDR2 YYEEEE. This CDR3 region has 16 residues. The CDR3 coding sequence is TGTGCCAGCAGCCCCGACTGGGCCGCCCGCTCCTACGAGCAGTACTTC. As protein: CASSPDWAARSYEQYF.

This clonotype was seen ten or more times. The CDR3 sequence: CASSERNTEAFF. Written as DNA, the CDR3 is TGTGCCAGCAGCGAAAGAAACACTGAAGCTTTCTTT. The chain uses TRBV7-2 and TRBJ1-1; D is uncertain. The CDR3 is 12 amino acids. Trimming took off 5 bases at V and 2 bases at J, with 6 bases between the two ends. In germline, CDR1 is SGHTA, CDR2 FQGNSA.

This clonotype was observed at least ten times. The rearrangement uses TRBV28 and TRBJ2-7; TRBD2 matches 16 bases. This CDR3 spans 22 amino acids. V shed 4 bases, J shed 4 bases, and the junction held 22 bases outside the gene matches. Germline V CDR1 and CDR2: MDHEN, SYDVKM. The CDR3 region is CASSYPWGETGTSGRGGYEQYF. The CDR3 region has the DNA TGTGCCAGCAGTTACCCTTGGGGGGAGACCGGGACTAGCGGGAGGGGTGGTTACGAGCAGTACTTC.

This clonotype came up many times. The chain couples TRBV5-1 to TRBJ2-7; 8 nucleotides line up with TRBD1. There are 14 residues in the CDR3. Trimming removed 3 bases from V and 5 bases from J; junction bases left unmatched: 7. Germline assignment: CDR1 SGHRS and CDR2 YFSETQ. The DNA for the CDR3 is TGCGCCAGCAGCTCAAACAGGGGGTACGACGAGCAGTACTTC. Translation: CASSSNRGYDEQYF. Using reference TRBV5-1 and TRBJ2-7 for the parts outside the CDR3, the full variable domain is KAGVTQTPRYLIKTRGQQVTLSCSPISGHRSVSWYQQTPGQGLQFLFEYFSETQRNKGNFPGRFSGRQFSNSRSEMNVSTLELGDSALYLCASSSNRGYDEQYFGPGTRLTVT.

Many counts were recorded for this clonotype. This chain uses TRBV29-1 with TRBJ2-4; TRBD1 or TRBD2 may be the D gene (5 bases each). The CDR3 is 12 amino acids. V shed 1 base and J shed 8 bases, with 9 bases lying between them. Germline lookup yields CDR1 SQVTM and CDR2 ANQGSEA. CDR3 in DNA: TGCAGCGTTGAAGGACAGAGGGACATTCAGTACTTC. It codes for CSVEGQRDIQYF.

This clonotype has more than one count but fewer than ten. V gene TRBV20-1 combines with J gene TRBJ1-4; maybe TRBD1 (6 bases). This CDR3 is 13 amino acids long. Germline assignment: CDR1 DFQATT and CDR2 SNEGSKA (reference sequence). V dropped 7 bases and J dropped 3 bases, with 12 bases sitting between them. The CDR3 spells CSGREGANEKLFF. The CDR3 nucleotides read TGCAGTGGGAGAGAGGGGGCTAATGAAAAACTGTTTTTT.

Ten or more counts support this clonotype. The chain has TRBV2 and TRBJ2-7, with TRBD2 matching over 10 bases. V was pared by 6 bases and J by 3 bases, with 8 bases of the junction left unmatched. Looked up from germline, CDR1 is SNHLY and CDR2 is FYNNEI. The CDR3 runs to 15 residues. Here the CDR3 DNA reads TGTGCCAGCAGCCAACGCCTAGCGGGAGTCTACGAGCAGTACTTC. This sequence encodes CASSQRLAGVYEQYF.

The chain is built from TRBV2 and TRBJ1-1, with D hard to call. The V gene lost 4 bases and the J gene lost 0 bases, with 27 bases spanning the gap. Germline CDR1 and CDR2: SNHLY and FYNNEI. This CDR3 spans 20 amino acids. The CDR3 sequence: CASSGITPALPDLMNTEAFF. In DNA form, the CDR3 reads TGTGCCAGCAGTGGAATCACACCGGCATTACCCGACCTAATGAACACTGAAGCTTTCTTT.

This clonotype was recorded at least ten times. V and J are TRBV24-1 and TRBJ1-1; tentative D call: TRBD1 (6 bases). V lost 4 bases and J lost 1, with 12 bases in between. From germline, CDR1 is KGHDR and CDR2 SFDVKD. The CDR3 has 15 amino acids. Written as DNA, the CDR3 is TGTGCCACCAGTGAGACCGGGACATCGAACACTGAAGCTTTCTTT. It specifies CATSETGTSNTEAFF.

This clonotype has at least ten counts. The rearrangement joins TRBV12-3 or TRBV12-4 to TRBJ2-7; 12 bases match TRBD1. V lost 6 bases, J lost 7 bases, and 7 bases stayed unmatched. The CDR3 runs 14 residues. In DNA, the CDR3 is TGTGCCAGCAGAACGGGACAGGGGGCTCGGGAGCAGTACTTC. This encodes CASRTGQGAREQYF.

This clonotype was observed at least ten times. This chain uses TRBV6-1 with TRBJ1-5, with 8 bases identical to TRBD1. Germline V gene sequence: CDR1 MNHNS, CDR2 SASEGT. The CDR3 length is 15 residues. V was pared by 6 bases and J by 0 bases, with 4 bases of the junction left unmatched. The CDR3 loop reads CASRRTGSSNQPQHF. The DNA of the CDR3 is TGTGCCAGCAGACGGACAGGGTCTAGCAATCAGCCCCAGCATTTT.

This chain joins TRBV2 and TRBJ2-3; D not certain. Looked up from germline, CDR1 is SNHLY and CDR2 is FYNNEI. The CDR3 runs to 15 residues. V shed 9 bases and J shed 2 bases, with 18 bases lying between them. This CDR3 reads CASFRTISPTDTQYF. The CDR3 DNA reads TGTGCCAGTTTTCGGACGATATCCCCCACAGATACGCAGTATTTT.

In its sample, this clonotype was seen many times. CDR3 amino acids: CASSSINTGELFF. The CDR3 DNA is TGTGCCAGCAGTTCGATCAACACCGGGGAGCTGTTTTTT. The V call is TRBV7-2, the J call TRBJ2-2; no clear D gene. CDR1 SGHTA and CDR2 FQGNSA come from the germline V gene. The CDR3 totals 13 residues. The germline V and J ends were trimmed by 6 bases and 2 bases, with 7 bases remaining between them.

This clonotype was seen only a few times. V usage is TRBV5-1 and J usage is TRBJ1-1; 7 positions match TRBD1. After removal of 4 bases from V and 1 base from J, the junction contained 7 bases not matched to a gene. The CDR3 spans 15 residues. Germline CDR1 reads SGHRS; CDR2 reads YFSETQ. This CDR3 is CASSGRGKSNTEAFF. The CDR3 coding sequence is TGCGCCAGCAGCGGCAGGGGGAAATCGAACACTGAAGCTTTCTTT.

This clonotype was counted at least ten times. The chain links TRBV20-1 to TRBJ2-7; D unclear. The CDR3 covers 13 residues. Germline V gene sequence: CDR1 DFQATT, CDR2 SNEGSKA (reference sequence). Trimming cost V 6 bases and J 4 bases, with 16 bases left between them. CDR3 nucleotide sequence: TGCAGTGCGAACCGGGCCTCAGATTACGAGCAGTACTTC. Its translation is CSANRASDYEQYF.

This clonotype was seen a handful of times. This chain connects TRBV5-1 to TRBJ2-7, with a possible D match to TRBD2 (7 bases). Germline V gene data show CDR1 as SGHRS and CDR2 as YFSETQ. The CDR3 totals 14 residues. V lost 7 bases and J 2 bases, leaving 16 bases between the germline ends. The chain's CDR3 is CASGPGGITYEQYF. For the CDR3, the DNA is TGCGCCAGCGGTCCGGGGGGCATCACCTACGAGCAGTACTTC.

The genes are TRBV5-1 and TRBJ1-1; D gene uncertain. The V and J ends lost 4 bases and 5 bases respectively, with 15 bases between them. The CDR3 loop spans 14 amino acids. Germline CDR1 reads SGHRS; CDR2 reads YFSETQ. The CDR3 protein is CASSPAPYATEAFF. The CDR3 DNA sequence: TGCGCCAGCAGCCCGGCCCCGTATGCTACTGAAGCTTTCTTT.

In this sample, this clonotype turned up many times. The V call is TRBV7-2, the J call TRBJ2-5; no reliable D call. The CDR3 is 15 amino acids. V was shortened by 5 bases and J by 2 bases, with 15 bases between the two germline ends. Germline V lookup: CDR1 SGHTA, CDR2 FQGNSA. CDR3 nucleotides: TGTGCCAGCAGCCCAGGAAGCACGTCTCAAGAGACCCAGTACTTC. Translated: CASSPGSTSQETQYF. The complete variable domain, with remaining parts taken from reference TRBV7-2 and TRBJ2-5, reads GAGVSQSPSNKVTEKGKDVELRCDPISGHTALYWYRQSLGQGLEFLIYFQGNSAPDKSGLPSDRFSAERTGGSVSTLTIQRTQQEDSAVYLCASSPGSTSQETQYFGPGTRLLVL.

On this clonotype: A much larger clone lies one base from this, so it may be a read error. The chain employs TRBV6-5 and TRBJ2-5, with 7 bases fitting TRBD1. CDR1 and CDR2 (germline): MNHEY, SVGAGI. The CDR3 has 15 residues. CDR3 loop: CAGSYGTVKKETQYF. CDR3 bases: TGTGCCGGCAGTTACGGGACAGTTAAGAAGGAGACCCAGTACTTC.

The rearrangement joins TRBV20-1 to TRBJ2-7, with 8 bases that match TRBD2. Unmatched junction bases numbered 10, after V lost 2 bases and J lost 4 bases. Germline values: CDR1 DFQATT, CDR2 SNEGSKA (reference sequence). The CDR3 has 15 amino acids. The DNA for the CDR3 is TGCAGTGCTAGATCCTTTGCGGGGGGCCGATACGAGCAGTACTTC. This codes for CSARSFAGGRYEQYF.

This clonotype was seen many times. The J gene is TRBJ2-2, the V gene TRBV7-2; the D gene could be TRBD1 or TRBD2 (7 bases each). CDR3 length: 16 residues. Germline loops: CDR1 SGHTA, CDR2 FQGNSA. Trimming shortened V by 7 bases and J by 8 bases, and 23 bases separated the two germline ends. The CDR3 reads CASIPRGGGDIGELFF. CDR3 DNA: TGTGCCAGCATCCCGAGGGGAGGGGGCGATATTGGGGAGCTGTTTTTT.